This section outlines one T cell receptor beta chain sequence together with its context. The sample belongs to a study of blood T cell repertoires in COVID-19. Turning to the study itself: In each case, the material was cDNA or gDNA derived from T cells, B-cell-depleted T cells, or PBMCs.

Assay: immunoSEQ multiplex PCR; the TCRdb copy retains only in-frame clones and omits some. This sample yields roughly 280,000 clones, of which approximately 89% are seen a single time; about 8.8% belongs to the top ten. This CDR3 is 15 amino acids long. Germline V lookup: CDR1 MNHEY, CDR2 SVGAGI. Trimming cost V 2 bases and J 4 bases; bases outside gene matches: 6. This chain connects TRBV6-5 to TRBJ2-7, with 9 bases that match TRBD2. Sequencing input: peripheral blood. The receptor's source is a man aged 40-49 years with active or convalescent COVID-19. CDR3 in amino acids: CASSYGGRALYEQYF. CDR3 coding DNA: TGTGCCAGCAGTTACGGCGGGAGGGCCTTATACGAGCAGTACTTC.